What follows are 19 T cell receptor beta chains derived from one specimen sequenced in a study of CD8+ T cells in alopecia areata. Reverse transcription of extracted RNA yielded cDNA, which provided the sequencing template. The repertoire was sequenced with immunoSEQ multiplex PCR; TCRdb's copy has only in-frame clones and lacks some. The sample holds around 150,000 clones; more than 55% are singletons and the top ten take about 38%. The sequenced material came from CD8+ T cells sorted from blood. The origin of the receptors is a human donor in good health.

The DNA of the CDR3 is TGTGCCAGCAGCTCTGGGAATGGCTACACCTTC. It specifies CASSSGNGYTF. The chain joins TRBV7-6 to TRBJ1-2; unclear D gene. CDR1 SGHVS and CDR2 FNYEAQ come from the germline V gene. V gave up 4 bases and J gave up 6 bases, with 6 bases separating them. The CDR3 is 11 residues long.

This clone was seen just once. The genes are TRBV6-5 and TRBJ2-7; the D gene is possibly TRBD2 (6 bases). Trimming left V 6 bases short and J 3 bases short, with 18 bases between. The CDR3 is 15 residues long. CDR1 MNHEY and CDR2 SVGAGI come from the germline V gene. Here the CDR3 DNA reads TGTGCCAGCAGCCAGCGGCAGGGAGGATTCTACGAGCAGTACTTC. This codes for CASSQRQGGFYEQYF.

This chain uses TRBV27 with TRBJ2-7; D is perhaps TRBD1 (5 bases). V was shortened by 3 bases and J by 6 bases, with 9 bases between the two germline ends. CDR3 length: 12 amino acids. Germline CDR1 is MNHEY and CDR2 is SMNVEV (reference sequence). In nucleotides, the CDR3 is TGTGCCAGCAGTTTTAGGGGTGCCGAGCAGTACTTC. It codes for CASSFRGAEQYF.

The genes are TRBV9 and TRBJ1-3; D is possibly TRBD1 (5 bases). V lost 3 bases and J 0 bases, leaving 10 bases between the germline ends. This CDR3 is 15 amino acids long. The germline gives CDR1 SGDLS, CDR2 YYNGEE. The CDR3 protein is CASSGSGLSGNTIYF. In DNA form, the CDR3 reads TGTGCCAGCAGCGGATCAGGGCTCTCTGGAAACACCATATATTTT.

This sequence joins TRBV28 and TRBJ2-6; D unclear. Trimming stripped 2 bases from V and 2 bases from J, with 7 bases between. Germline V gene lookup returns CDR1 MDHEN and CDR2 SYDVKM. The CDR3 covers 15 residues. CDR3 bases: TGTGCCAGCAGTTTAATGGGTACTGGGGCCAACGTCCTGACTTTC. Translated, it gives CASSLMGTGANVLTF.

The V gene is TRBV6-5, the J gene TRBJ2-6, with D unclear. V dropped 9 bases and J dropped 1 base, with 7 bases sitting between them. The CDR3 spans 13 residues. Germline-derived CDR1 and CDR2 are MNHEY and SVGAGI. This CDR3 reads CASWGSGANVLTF. CDR3 DNA sequence: TGTGCCAGTTGGGGTTCTGGGGCCAACGTCCTGACTTTC.

This chain joins TRBV19 and TRBJ2-3; no reliable D call. The germline gives CDR1 LNHDA, CDR2 SQIVND (reference sequence). CDR3 size: 15 residues. The germline V and J ends were trimmed by 6 bases and 2 bases, with 15 bases remaining between them. The CDR3 DNA is TGTGCCAGTAGGTGGGCAGGATGGGCCACAGATACGCAGTATTTT. Encoded protein: CASRWAGWATDTQYF.

This clone was counted many times. Given a far larger clone just one base away, this is likely a sequencing read error. The DNA for the CDR3 is TGTGCCAGCAGCCAAAAGGGGGGATACGGGACCCAGTACTTC. Amino acids: CASSQKGGYGTQYF. The V gene is TRBV4-2, the J gene TRBJ2-5; D may match TRBD1 or TRBD2 (6 bases each). With 2 bases removed from V and 7 bases from J, the gap between germline ends came to 14 bases. Germline assignment: CDR1 LGHNA and CDR2 YNFKEQ. This CDR3 comprises 14 residues.

The V gene is TRBV6-5, the J gene TRBJ2-3, with D possibly being TRBD2 (5 bases). The CDR3 runs to 16 residues. Per the germline V gene, CDR1 is MNHEY and CDR2 is SVGAGI. Trimming removed 4 bases at V and 3 bases at J, with 17 bases between. This CDR3 is CASSSQPNGNTDTQYF. The CDR3 DNA reads TGTGCCAGCAGTTCCCAACCGAACGGGAATACAGATACGCAGTATTTT.

This chain joins TRBV5-1 and TRBJ1-2; the D is unclear. This CDR3 is built from 12 residues. Trimming took 4 bases from V and 1 from J, leaving 5 bases between them. Germline CDR1 reads SGHRS; CDR2 reads YFSETQ. The CDR3 sequence is CASSTDNYGYTF. CDR3 bases: TGCGCCAGCAGCACGGATAACTATGGCTACACCTTC.

This clone was observed a handful of times. Here the CDR3 reads CASSLGTAAETQYF. As DNA, the CDR3 is TGTGCCAGCAGTTTAGGGACAGCGGCGGAGACCCAGTACTTC. J is TRBJ2-5 and V is TRBV27, with TRBD1 matching over 7 bases. V shed 2 bases, J shed 5 bases, and the junction held 5 bases outside the gene matches. Germline CDR1 and CDR2: MNHEY and SMNVEV (reference sequence). The CDR3 loop spans 14 amino acids.

This clone was found a few times. The rearrangement links TRBV27 to TRBJ1-1; possibly TRBD1 for D (5 bases). Trimming cost V 1 base and J 7 bases, with 10 bases left between them. The CDR3 runs 13 residues. Germline V gives CDR1 MNHEY, CDR2 SMNVEV (reference sequence). Here the CDR3 DNA reads TGTGCCAGCAGTTTATTTACAGGTGGTGAAGCTTTCTTT. It encodes CASSLFTGGEAFF.

V usage is TRBV6-1 and J usage is TRBJ2-3, with a tentative D call TRBD2 (5 bases). Trimming removed 11 bases from V and 2 bases from J, with 14 bases in between. The CDR3 has 13 residues. Germline-derived CDR1 and CDR2 are MNHNS and SASEGT. The DNA of the CDR3 is TGTGCCGGCGGACTCTTTTTCACAGATACGCAGTATTTT. It codes for CAGGLFFTDTQYF.

The V and J genes are TRBV7-9 and TRBJ1-2; unclear D gene. The germline V gene has CDR1 SEHNR and CDR2 FQNEAQ (reference sequence). The CDR3 length is 14 residues. The V end lost 3 bases, the J end lost 8 bases, and 16 bases lay between the germline ends. CDR3 nucleotide sequence: TGTGCCAGCAGCTTCGTCCCTAAGGCACGAGGCTACACCTTC. Translating it yields CASSFVPKARGYTF.

This clone was observed a few times. The V call is TRBV7-9, the J call TRBJ2-7, with D possibly TRBD2 on 6 matching bases. This CDR3 has 12 amino acids. CDR1 and CDR2 from the germline V gene are SEHNR and FQNEAQ (reference sequence). The germline V and J ends were trimmed by 4 bases and 2 bases, with 6 bases remaining between them. CDR3 loop: CASSSGAYEQYF. CDR3 nucleotide sequence: TGTGCCAGCAGCTCGGGAGCCTACGAGCAGTACTTC.

The chain recombines TRBV7-9 with TRBJ1-5; TRBD1 is a possible D gene (6 bases). This CDR3 has 13 residues. With 11 bases removed from V and 6 bases from J, the gap between germline ends came to 17 bases. Germline V gives CDR1 SEHNR, CDR2 FQNEAQ (reference sequence). CDR3 DNA: TGTGCCGTAGGAGGGGGATCCGGTCAGCCCCAGCATTTT. Translated: CAVGGGSGQPQHF.

The V gene is TRBV11-1, the J gene TRBJ2-2, with 14 positions matching TRBD2. The trim removed 5 bases at V and 8 bases at J, leaving 13 bases unmatched. Germline values: CDR1 SGHAT, CDR2 FQDESV (reference sequence). This CDR3 has 18 amino acids. CDR3 region: CASSNPAGTSGRLGELFF. The CDR3 bases are TGTGCCAGCAGCAATCCAGCGGGGACTAGCGGGAGATTGGGGGAGCTGTTTTTT.

This clone was detected only a few times. The chain carries TRBV5-1 and TRBJ2-1, with 7 positions matching TRBD2. This CDR3 region has 14 residues. V gave up 2 bases and J gave up 8 bases; unmatched junction bases: 7. From germline, CDR1 is SGHRS and CDR2 YFSETQ. The DNA of the CDR3 is TGCGCCAGCAGCTTACAAGGACTAGAAGATGAGCAGTTCTTC. Translation: CASSLQGLEDEQFF.

The V call is TRBV4-2, the J call TRBJ2-6; no firm D call. Germline CDR1 LGHNA, CDR2 YNFKEQ. The CDR3 consists of 15 residues. V was cut by 1 base and J by 5 bases, with 9 bases left in between. The CDR3 spells CASSQGPLWANVLTF. The DNA of the CDR3 is TGTGCCAGCAGCCAAGGTCCCCTTTGGGCCAACGTCCTGACTTTC.